The clone carrying this TCR beta chain came up many times. Antigen specificity is unknown. The V gene lost 1 base and the J gene lost 3 bases, with 7 bases spanning the gap. From germline, CDR1 is LGHNA and CDR2 YSLEER. The CDR3 runs to 13 residues. Time point of the sample: newly diagnosed GD, antithyroid drugs for less than 3 months. Isolated PBMC RNA provided the starting material for the TCR library. The data are from a study of regulatory T cells in long-lasting Graves disease. The wider study: Graves' patients, diagnosed recently, had received antithyroid drugs under 3 months.

Study results and caveats: Among samples with persistent disease, TRBV28, TRBJ1-2 and TRBJ2-5 were favored. Accuracy could have been hurt by small sample size.

Arm-PCR of CDR3 regions and iRepertoire HTBI primers were the basis on which TCR beta libraries were built. MiXCR, applied by TCRdb to the multiplex PCR reads, yields one record per CDR3 protein. The table has over 300,000 distinct CDR3 sequences, about a sixth seen once. This chain links TRBV4-3 with TRBJ2-7; D might be TRBD1 or TRBD2, each matching 5 bases. The clonotype originates from a female donor with Graves disease. The sequences come from peripheral blood mononuclear cells (PBMCs), collected at new diagnosis, from a patient treated with antithyroid drugs. The chain's CDR3 is CASSQGGVYEQYF. The CDR3 DNA is TGCGCCAGCAGCCAAGGAGGGGTCTACGAGCAGTACTTC.